This TCR beta chain was profiled in a study of cytomegalovirus exposure and HLA in healthy donors. Study findings and constraints: Most TCR sequences proved rare, with some public TCRs found in many donors. Among the sequence variants, a highly shared cluster was likely an artifact of sequencing.

About this clone: Its antigen is not known.

The CDR3 totals 15 residues. Germline values: CDR1 LNHDA, CDR2 SQIVND (reference sequence). Trimming removed 1 base at V and 0 bases at J, with 10 bases between. Primers: 60 Vbeta forward and 13 Jbeta reverse. TCRdb's table, derived via immunoSEQ multiplex PCR, lists solely in-frame clones and lacks some. The sample has 53,000 or so clones. V gene TRBV19 combines with J gene TRBJ2-7; D possibly corresponds to TRBD1 (6 bases). The sequenced material came from PBMCs. This receptor was taken from a man between 18 and 35 years old in good health and CMV-seropositive. CDR3 amino acids: CASSIGTARSYEQYF. The CDR3 DNA reads TGTGCCAGTAGTATAGGGACAGCGCGCTCCTACGAGCAGTACTTC.